Shown below are 2 T cell receptor beta chains from a single sample sequenced in a study of blood T cell repertoires in COVID-19. Profiling relied on immunoSEQ multiplex PCR, and the TCRdb table lists in-frame clones only, not all of them. The data show around 250,000 clones, with approximately 89% seen just once and around 2.8% held by the top ten. Sequencing was carried out using PBMCs or T cells enriched from blood (not recorded which). Receptors were obtained from a man aged 40-55 years who had been exposed to COVID-19.

This chain links TRBV3-1 (or the pseudogene TRBV3-2) with TRBJ2-4; the D gene is possibly TRBD2 (6 bases). Looked up from germline, CDR1 is LGHDT and CDR2 is YNNKEL (reference sequence). The germline V and J ends were trimmed by 2 bases and 0 bases, with 8 bases remaining between them. This CDR3 has 15 amino acids. CDR3 sequence: CASSQLGLAKNIQYF. For the CDR3, the DNA is TGTGCCAGCAGCCAACTGGGACTAGCCAAAAACATTCAGTACTTC.

The rearrangement uses TRBV7-3 and TRBJ2-3; 8 nucleotides align to TRBD2. Germline trimming cut 4 bases from V and 4 bases from J; bases unmatched to any gene: 16. The germline V gene has CDR1 SGHTA and CDR2 FQGTGA. The CDR3 runs 18 residues. In nucleotides, the CDR3 is TGTGCCAGCAGCTCCCGTCCTTCGGGAGGGGGGGCAGCAGATACGCAGTATTTT. This encodes CASSSRPSGGGAADTQYF.